The TCR beta chain described here comes from a study of cytomegalovirus exposure and HLA in healthy donors. Study results and caveats: It was confirmed in vitro that a few of the CMV-associated chains were specific for CMV antigens. Per published accounts, TCR beta sequences correctly predicted the HLA-A and HLA-B alleles of most subjects. The analysis excluded some indistinguishable V segments, including TRBV6-2 and TRBV6-3.

The PCR had 60 Vbeta and 13 Jbeta primers. Profiled with immunoSEQ multiplex PCR; TCRdb holds only in-frame clones, not every one. The sample shows under 150,000 clones, over 70% of them seen only once. Germline V CDR1 and CDR2: SGHDT, YYEEEE. This CDR3 region has 13 residues. Trimming left V 5 bases short and J 1 base short, with 9 bases between. As concerns this clone: What it recognizes is unknown.

The clonotype originates from a woman in her 50s in good health and CMV-seropositive. Source material: PBMCs. The chain is built from TRBV5-6 and TRBJ1-1, with a possible D match to TRBD1 (5 bases). The CDR3 coding sequence is TGTGCCAGCAGAAATGACAGGAACACTGAAGCTTTCTTT. Translating it yields CASRNDRNTEAFF.